This is a list of T cell receptor beta chains from one sample in a study of blood T cell repertoires in COVID-19. Using immunoSEQ multiplex PCR, the repertoire was profiled, and TCRdb retains in-frame clones only, with some absent. The sample has some 370,000 clones, roughly 90% seen once. Sequenced input: peripheral blood. Every receptor here comes from a man aged 18 to 29 with active or convalescent COVID-19. Each CDR3 is given with its conserved first and last residue. Each record gives: clone size, V gene, CDR3 length, J gene, D gene, CDR3 protein, CDR3 DNA. A D gene is named only where the DNA matches it firmly. Clone size is not always given. Where it is, it says once, few, many or a class for expanded clones.

>-|TRBV14|13|TRBJ1-1|-
CASSQDTVIRAFF
TGTGCCAGCAGCCAAGATACAGTCATACGAGCTTTCTTT
>-|TRBV6-5|15|TRBJ2-7|TRBD2
CASRTTPGGAYEQYF
TGTGCCAGCAGAACCACTCCCGGGGGGGCCTACGAGCAGTACTTC
>-|TRBV12-2|15|TRBJ1-4|-
CASRSHRDRNEKLFF
TGTGCAAGTCGCTCTCACCGGGACAGGAATGAAAAACTGTTTTTT
>-|TRBV27|12|TRBJ2-2|-
CASSLLSGELFF
TGTGCCAGCAGTTTATTATCCGGGGAGCTGTTTTTT
>once|TRBV4-1|17|TRBJ2-3|TRBD2
CASTWTSGRLRTDTQYF
TGCGCCAGCACCTGGACTAGCGGGAGGCTCCGCACAGATACGCAGTATTTT
>few|TRBV6-1|16|TRBJ1-6|-
CASSEGEGSYNSPLHF
TGTGCCAGCAGTGAAGGGGAGGGCTCCTATAATTCACCCCTCCACTTT
>-|TRBV19|13|TRBJ1-6|-
CASSIGGNSPLHF
TGTGCCAGTAGTATAGGAGGGAATTCACCCCTCCACTTT
>-|TRBV7-3|15|TRBJ1-5|-
CASSADGREGQPQHF
TGTGCCAGCAGCGCGGATGGTAGGGAGGGTCAGCCCCAGCATTTT
>-|TRBV24-1|15|TRBJ2-1|TRBD2
CATGRTSGSRNEQFF
TGTGCCACCGGAAGGACTAGCGGGAGCCGGAATGAGCAGTTCTTC
>-|TRBV9|15|TRBJ1-2|-
CASSPSGRADWGYTF
TGTGCCAGCAGCCCGTCGGGCAGGGCCGATTGGGGCTACACCTTC
>-|TRBV6-5|12|TRBJ2-7|-
CASSFDSYEQYF
TGTGCCAGCAGTTTCGACAGCTACGAGCAGTACTTC
>-|TRBV7-2|17|TRBJ2-7|TRBD1
CASSLPQDRGFDYEQYF
TGTGCCAGCAGCTTACCCCAGGACAGGGGATTTGACTACGAGCAGTACTTC
>-|TRBV19|14|TRBJ1-5|TRBD1
CASSIDRAGQPQHF
TGTGCCAGTAGTATCGACAGGGCGGGCCAGCCCCAGCATTTT
>-|TRBV7-2|15|TRBJ2-1|TRBD2
CASSRTSGAYNEQFF
TGTGCCAGCAGCCGGACTAGCGGGGCATACAATGAGCAGTTCTTC
>-|TRBV19|16|TRBJ1-3|-
CASSGGLLVSGNTIYF
TGTGCCAGTAGTGGAGGCCTATTGGTCTCTGGAAACACCATATATTTT
>-|TRBV2|15|TRBJ1-5|TRBD1
CASTKDRGGDQPQHF
TGTGCCAGCACCAAGGACAGGGGTGGTGATCAGCCCCAGCATTTT
>-|TRBV5-1|14|TRBJ2-7|-
CASREGGATYEQYF
TGCGCCAGCAGAGAGGGGGGGGCAACCTACGAGCAGTACTTC
>few|TRBV6-1|12|TRBJ1-2|-
CASSEAFYGYTF
TGTGCCAGCAGTGAAGCCTTCTATGGCTACACCTTC
>-|TRBV2|14|TRBJ1-3|TRBD1
CASSDRGLSNTIYF
TGTGCCAGCAGTGACAGGGGGTTGAGTAACACCATATATTTT
>-|TRBV29-1|15|TRBJ1-1|-
CSVEGASVGAIEAFF
TGCAGCGTTGAAGGGGCATCTGTGGGGGCGATTGAAGCTTTCTTT
>-|TRBV27|17|TRBJ2-7|-
CASSLSINSDRLHEQYF
TGTGCCAGCAGTTTATCGATTAACAGCGACAGGTTACACGAGCAGTACTTC
>-|TRBV23-1|17|TRBJ1-5|TRBD1
CASGRDRGLIGNQPQHF
TGCGCCAGCGGAAGGGACAGGGGGCTGATCGGCAATCAGCCCCAGCATTTT
>-|TRBV6-2/TRBV6-3|19|TRBJ1-1|TRBD1
CASSPPWWSQGASNTEAFF
TGTGCCAGCAGCCCACCCTGGTGGTCCCAGGGGGCCTCGAACACTGAAGCTTTCTTT
>-|TRBV6-5|14|TRBJ2-7|TRBD1
CASRLRDSFYEQYF
TGTGCCAGCAGACTAAGGGACAGCTTCTACGAGCAGTACTTC
>-|TRBV9|15|TRBJ2-3|-
CASSVEGAVTDTQYF
TGTGCCAGCAGCGTAGAAGGGGCGGTCACAGATACGCAGTATTTT
>-|TRBV27|14|TRBJ1-1|-
CASSFSSGITEAFF
TGTGCCAGCAGTTTTAGCTCGGGGATAACAGAAGCTTTCTTT
>-|TRBV28|15|TRBJ2-7|-
CASSSSWPSTNEQYF
TGTGCCAGCAGTTCAAGTTGGCCTTCGACTAACGAGCAGTACTTC
>-|TRBV15|15|TRBJ2-3|TRBD1
CATSREGQSTDTQYF
TGTGCCACCAGCAGAGAGGGACAGAGCACAGATACGCAGTATTTT
>-|TRBV6-2/TRBV6-3|14|TRBJ2-2|-
CASSSGGGAGELFF
TGTGCCAGCAGTTCCGGAGGGGGGGCCGGGGAGCTGTTTTTT
>-|TRBV3-1/TRBV3-2|14|TRBJ2-7|-
CASSQRGNGYEQYF
TGTGCCAGCAGCCAACGGGGTAATGGCTACGAGCAGTACTTC
>once|TRBV7-3|12|TRBJ2-2|-
CASSLRAGELFF
TGTGCCAGCAGCTTAAGAGCCGGGGAGCTGTTTTTT
>-|TRBV13|16|TRBJ2-3|TRBD1
CASSRRGQGFSDTQYF
TGTGCCAGCAGCCGCCGGGGACAGGGCTTTTCAGATACGCAGTATTTT
>-|TRBV4-1|17|TRBJ2-1|TRBD2
CASSQGLAGGLYNEQFF
TGCGCCAGCAGCCAAGGACTAGCGGGAGGCCTCTACAATGAGCAGTTCTTC
>-|TRBV12-3/TRBV12-4|12|TRBJ2-7|-
CASSLHTYEQYF
TGTGCCAGCAGTTTACACACGTACGAGCAGTACTTC
>-|TRBV5-3|14|TRBJ1-6|TRBD1
CARSQGTGDSPLHF
TGTGCCAGAAGCCAAGGGACAGGTGATTCACCCCTCCACTTT
>-|TRBV4-3|15|TRBJ1-2|TRBD1
CASSPGGQGVYGYTF
TGCGCCAGCAGCCCCGGAGGACAGGGGGTATATGGCTACACCTTC
>-|TRBV9|14|TRBJ1-1|TRBD1
CASSPPMRQGKAFF
TGTGCCAGCAGCCCCCCGATGAGACAGGGAAAAGCTTTCTTT
>-|TRBV24-1|15|TRBJ2-1|-
CATSGARPAYNEQFF
TGTGCCACCAGTGGCGCTAGACCCGCCTACAATGAGCAGTTCTTC
>-|TRBV15|14|TRBJ2-7|-
CATSARDTSYEQYF
TGTGCCACCAGCGCCCGGGACACCTCCTACGAGCAGTACTTC
>-|TRBV2|12|TRBJ2-7|-
CASTGYRYEQYF
TGTGCCAGCACCGGGTATAGGTACGAGCAGTACTTC
>-|TRBV7-2|18|TRBJ2-7|-
CASSLPSTLGGRTYEQYF
TGTGCCAGCAGCTTACCCTCAACCTTGGGAGGCCGCACCTACGAGCAGTACTTC
>-|TRBV28|15|TRBJ1-2|TRBD1
CASSLPSTGGEGYTF
TGTGCCAGCAGTTTACCGTCGACAGGGGGCGAGGGCTACACCTTC